A single sample is the source of the 16 T cell receptor beta chains below, sequenced in a study of T cells in localized non-small cell lung cancer. Some clones are missing from TCRdb's copy, which holds only in-frame ones; the method was immunoSEQ multiplex PCR. This sample carries fewer than 90,000 clones, around 82% of them seen once, and the ten largest clones take about 19%. The material was PBMCs, obtained before any cancer treatment. The source is a man aged 40 to 70 with stage II squamous cell lung carcinoma.

This chain uses TRBV5-8 with TRBJ1-1; perhaps TRBD1 as D (5 bases). V was clipped by 2 bases and J by 10 bases, with 24 bases between them. This CDR3 is 16 amino acids long. Germline V CDR1 and CDR2: SGHTS, YDEGEE. CDR3 sequence reads: CASSFGGNRKLSVAFF. Written as DNA, the CDR3 is TGTGCCAGCAGCTTCGGAGGTAACAGGAAACTTTCGGTAGCTTTCTTT. Full variable domain (outside the CDR3, taken from reference TRBV5-8 and TRBJ1-1): EAGVTQSPTHLIKTRGQQATLRCSPISGHTSVYWYQQALGLGLQFLLWYDEGEERNRGNFPPRFSGRQFPNYSSELNVNALELEDSALYLCASSFGGNRKLSVAFFGQGTRLTVV.

The CDR3 here is CASSPNDQMEKLFF. The DNA of the CDR3 is TGTGCCAGCAGTCCCAACGACCAGATGGAAAAACTGTTTTTT. J is TRBJ1-4 and V is TRBV4-2; D is ambiguous. The germline V gene encodes CDR1 LGHNA and CDR2 YNFKEQ. The ends were cut back, 6 bases at V and 8 bases at J, with 16 bases in the middle. CDR3 length: 14 residues.

J is TRBJ1-5 and V is TRBV2, with 7 nucleotides matching TRBD1. This CDR3 contains 15 residues. Germline-derived CDR1 and CDR2 are SNHLY and FYNNEI. V lost 5 bases to trimming and J lost 2 bases; unmatched junction nucleotides: 6. DNA of the CDR3: TGTGCCAGCAGTCGGGACAGCGGAGGCAATCAGCCCCAGCATTTT. Amino acid sequence: CASSRDSGGNQPQHF.

This clone was seen once. This sequence joins TRBV19 and TRBJ1-1; TRBD1 agrees at 8 bases. Germline lookup yields CDR1 LNHDA and CDR2 SQIVND (reference sequence). Trimming cost V 10 bases and J 4 bases; bases outside gene matches: 5. The length of the CDR3 is 12 residues. The CDR3 here is CATAQGATEAFF. The CDR3 DNA follows: TGTGCCACTGCTCAGGGGGCCACTGAAGCTTTCTTT.

About this clone itself: Being one base from a much bigger clone, this may be a read error. The V and J genes are TRBV7-2 and TRBJ2-5, with D hard to call. V dropped 6 bases and J dropped 5 bases, with 7 bases sitting between them. There are 11 residues in the CDR3. The germline gives CDR1 SGHTA, CDR2 FQGNSA. The CDR3 nucleotides are TGTGCCAGCAGTTACGTGGAGACCCAGTACTTC. Translating gives CASSYVETQYF.

The V gene is TRBV6-5, the J gene TRBJ1-3; no definite D call. Looked up from germline, CDR1 is MNHEY and CDR2 is SVGAGI. The CDR3 loop spans 16 amino acids. Trimming removed 0 bases at V and 1 base at J, with 10 bases between. CDR3 loop: CASSYSRRLSGNTIYF. CDR3 DNA sequence: TGTGCCAGCAGTTACTCGCGGCGGCTGTCTGGAAACACCATATATTTT.

The V call is TRBV5-1, the J call TRBJ1-2; D remains unclear. The germline V and J ends were trimmed by 2 bases and 3 bases, with 17 bases remaining between them. Per the germline V gene, CDR1 is SGHRS and CDR2 is YFSETQ. The CDR3 loop spans 16 amino acids. CDR3 loop: CASSFGGLRGDYGYTF. CDR3 nucleotides: TGCGCCAGCAGCTTCGGAGGACTAAGAGGTGACTATGGCTACACCTTC. The full variable domain, in which reference TRBV5-1 and TRBJ1-2 provide the parts outside the CDR3, is KAGVTQTPRYLIKTRGQQVTLSCSPISGHRSVSWYQQTPGQGLQFLFEYFSETQRNKGNFPGRFSGRQFSNSRSEMNVSTLELGDSALYLCASSFGGLRGDYGYTFGSGTRLTVV.

This clone has just a few counts. The CDR3 DNA reads as TGCAGTGTGCGAGGACAGGGGAAGTTCTTC. Protein: CSVRGQGKFF. The V call is TRBV20-1, the J call TRBJ2-1; TRBD1 matches at 9 bases. V was pared by 7 bases and J by 14 bases, with 6 bases of the junction left unmatched. Germline CDR1 is DFQATT and CDR2 is SNEGSKA (reference sequence). CDR3 size: 10 residues.

The chain uses TRBV6-5 and TRBJ2-3, with TRBD2 matching over 12 bases. CDR1 and CDR2 (germline): MNHEY, SVGAGI. The CDR3 sequence is 15 residues long. V gave up 5 bases and J gave up 6 bases; unmatched junction bases: 6. DNA for the CDR3: TGTGCCAGCAGTGCGACTAGCGGGAGTGAGGATACGCAGTATTTT. Translating gives CASSATSGSEDTQYF.

This chain connects TRBV29-1 to TRBJ1-1; 10 bases line up with TRBD1. The CDR3 consists of 13 residues. V was pared by 7 bases and J by 4 bases, with 6 bases of the junction left unmatched. CDR1 SQVTM and CDR2 ANQGSEA come from the germline V gene. The CDR3 sequence: CSEAGTGVTEAFF. In DNA, the CDR3 is TGCAGCGAGGCCGGGACAGGGGTCACTGAAGCTTTCTTT.

About this clone: Other DNA variants within this sample encode the same CDR3. The gene calls are TRBV29-1 and TRBJ2-7; D possibly corresponds to TRBD2 (6 bases). CDR1 and CDR2 from the germline V gene are SQVTM and ANQGSEA. The CDR3 has 13 residues. Trimming stripped 7 bases from V and 0 bases from J, with 13 bases between. CDR3 sequence reads: CSARGLSSYEQYF. Written as DNA, the CDR3 is TGCAGCGCCCGCGGACTAAGCTCCTACGAGCAGTACTTC.

The rearrangement uses TRBV6-1 and TRBJ1-2; no reliable D call. V was shortened by 1 base and J by 8 bases, with 14 bases between the two germline ends. The germline V gene has CDR1 MNHNS and CDR2 SASEGT. The length of the CDR3 is 14 residues. The CDR3: CASSEDVRSFGYTF. Written as DNA, the CDR3 is TGTGCCAGCAGTGAAGACGTCCGCTCGTTCGGCTACACCTTC.

The chain couples TRBV16 to TRBJ1-1, with 8 nucleotides matching TRBD1. Germline-derived CDR1 and CDR2 are KGHSY and FQNENV. The CDR3 contains 16 residues. V trimming: 4 bases; J trimming: 0 bases; junction bases outside the gene matches: 7. This CDR3 reads CASSRSTGGLNTEAFF. Written as DNA, the CDR3 is TGTGCCAGCAGCCGTAGCACAGGGGGATTGAACACTGAAGCTTTCTTT.

The CDR3 sequence: CASSLLARDPKEYGYTF. The CDR3 DNA is TGTGCCAGCAGTTTACTAGCACGGGATCCCAAGGAGTATGGCTACACCTTC. The chain couples TRBV28 to TRBJ1-2; D ambiguous. Trimming removed 2 bases from V and 5 bases from J, with 21 bases in between. The CDR3 has 17 amino acids. Germline loops: CDR1 MDHEN, CDR2 SYDVKM.

The chain joins TRBV11-3 to TRBJ2-3; tentative D call: TRBD1 (5 bases). The germline V gene encodes CDR1 SGHNT and CDR2 YENEEA. V was pared by 5 bases and J by 4 bases, with 16 bases between. This CDR3 is 15 amino acids long. CDR3 nucleotides: TGTGCCAGCAGCCCCTTTGGGCAGGGCTCAGATACGCAGTATTTT. The encoded protein is CASSPFGQGSDTQYF.

This rearrangement joins TRBV28 to TRBJ1-5; weak D call: TRBD1 (6 bases). CDR1 and CDR2 from the germline V gene are MDHEN and SYDVKM. The length of the CDR3 is 14 residues. V lost 5 bases and J 6 bases, leaving 14 bases between the germline ends. CDR3 loop: CASSPPGDGQPQHF. The CDR3 DNA is TGTGCCAGCAGTCCTCCAGGGGACGGTCAGCCCCAGCATTTT.